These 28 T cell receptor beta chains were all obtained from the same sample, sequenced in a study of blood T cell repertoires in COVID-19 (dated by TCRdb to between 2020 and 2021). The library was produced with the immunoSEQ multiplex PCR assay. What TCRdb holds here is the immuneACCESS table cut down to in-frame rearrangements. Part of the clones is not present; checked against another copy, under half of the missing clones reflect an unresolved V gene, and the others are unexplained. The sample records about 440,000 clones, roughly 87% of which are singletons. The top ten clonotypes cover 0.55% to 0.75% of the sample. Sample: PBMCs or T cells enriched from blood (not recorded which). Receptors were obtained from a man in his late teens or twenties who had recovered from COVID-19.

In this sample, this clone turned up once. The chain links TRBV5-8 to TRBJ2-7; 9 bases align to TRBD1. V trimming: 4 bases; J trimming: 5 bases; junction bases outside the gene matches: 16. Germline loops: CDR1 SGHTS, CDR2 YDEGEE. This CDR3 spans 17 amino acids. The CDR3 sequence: CASSQGLRDRASHEQYF. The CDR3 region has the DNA TGTGCCAGCAGCCAGGGCCTCCGGGACAGGGCGTCCCACGAGCAGTACTTC.

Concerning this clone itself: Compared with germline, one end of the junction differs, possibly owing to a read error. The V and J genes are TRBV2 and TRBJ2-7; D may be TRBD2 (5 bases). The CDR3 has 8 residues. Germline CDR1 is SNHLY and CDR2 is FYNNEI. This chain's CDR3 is CASGTSHF. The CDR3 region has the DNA TGTGCCAGCGGTACTAGTCACTTC.

The CDR3 DNA is TGTGCCAGCAGCCAAGGGACAGCATCTAATTCACCCCTCCACTTT. It yields the protein CASSQGTASNSPLHF. The rearrangement links TRBV3-1 (or the pseudogene TRBV3-2) to TRBJ1-6; D is possibly TRBD1 (6 bases). Trimming stripped 1 base from V and 6 bases from J, with 10 bases between. The CDR3 is 15 residues long. The V gene's germline CDR1 is LGHDT and CDR2 YNNKEL (reference sequence).

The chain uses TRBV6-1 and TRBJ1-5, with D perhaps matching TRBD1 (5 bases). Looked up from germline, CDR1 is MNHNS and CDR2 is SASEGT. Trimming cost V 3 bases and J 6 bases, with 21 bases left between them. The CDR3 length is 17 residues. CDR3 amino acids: CASSELYYSGLGQPQHF. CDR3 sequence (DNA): TGTGCCAGCAGTGAGCTTTATTACTCGGGACTGGGTCAGCCCCAGCATTTT.

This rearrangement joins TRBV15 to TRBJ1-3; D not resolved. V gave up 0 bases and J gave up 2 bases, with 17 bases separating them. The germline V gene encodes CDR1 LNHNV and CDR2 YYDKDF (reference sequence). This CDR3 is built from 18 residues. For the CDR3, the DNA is TGTGCCACCAGCAGAGATCTTCGTGGGAGTGGGACTGGAAACACCATATATTTT. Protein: CATSRDLRGSGTGNTIYF.

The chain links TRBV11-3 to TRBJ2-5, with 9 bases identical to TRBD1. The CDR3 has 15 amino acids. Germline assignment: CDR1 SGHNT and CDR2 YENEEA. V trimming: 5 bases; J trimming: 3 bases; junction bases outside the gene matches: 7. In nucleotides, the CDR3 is TGTGCCAGCAGCGTCGACAGGGGGATTAAAGAGACCCAGTACTTC. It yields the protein CASSVDRGIKETQYF.

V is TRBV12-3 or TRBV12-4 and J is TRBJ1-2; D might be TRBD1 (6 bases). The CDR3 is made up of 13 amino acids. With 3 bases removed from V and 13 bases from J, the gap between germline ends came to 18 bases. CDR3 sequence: CASSLLRQGRSTF. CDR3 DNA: TGTGCCAGCAGTTTGCTGCGGCAGGGGCGCAGCACCTTC.

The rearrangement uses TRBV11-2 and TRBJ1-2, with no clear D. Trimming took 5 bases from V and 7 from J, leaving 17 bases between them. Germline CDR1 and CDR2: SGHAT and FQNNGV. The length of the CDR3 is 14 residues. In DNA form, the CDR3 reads TGTGCCAGCAGCCCTAGTACTCTCGAGGGTGGCTACACCTTC. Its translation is CASSPSTLEGGYTF.

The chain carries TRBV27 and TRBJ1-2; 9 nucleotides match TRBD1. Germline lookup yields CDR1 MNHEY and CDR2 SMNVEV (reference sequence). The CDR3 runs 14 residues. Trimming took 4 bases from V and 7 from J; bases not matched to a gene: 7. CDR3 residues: CASSSGQGLGGYTF. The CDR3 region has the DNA TGTGCCAGCAGTTCCGGACAGGGGTTGGGTGGCTACACCTTC.

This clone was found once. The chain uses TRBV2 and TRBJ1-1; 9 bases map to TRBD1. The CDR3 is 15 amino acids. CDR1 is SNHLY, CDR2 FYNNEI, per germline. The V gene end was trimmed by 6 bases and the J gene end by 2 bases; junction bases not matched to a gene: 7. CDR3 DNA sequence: TGTGCCAGCAGAGGGACAGGGAATTCAAACACTGAAGCTTTCTTT. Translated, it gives CASRGTGNSNTEAFF.

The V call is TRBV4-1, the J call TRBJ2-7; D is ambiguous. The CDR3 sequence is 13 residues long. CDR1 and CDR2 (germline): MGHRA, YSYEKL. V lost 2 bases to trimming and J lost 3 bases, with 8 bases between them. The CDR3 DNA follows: TGCGCCAGCAGCCAACTACGCGACTACGAGCAGTACTTC. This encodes CASSQLRDYEQYF.

The CDR3 DNA is TGTGCCTTCGGACAGACCTACGAGCAGTACTTC. Translation: CAFGQTYEQYF. The rearrangement uses TRBV30 and TRBJ2-7; a possible D gene is TRBD1 (6 bases). The V end was cut by 7 bases, the J end by 2 bases, with 9 bases between. Germline values: CDR1 GTSNPN, CDR2 SVGIG (reference sequence). The CDR3 has 11 amino acids.

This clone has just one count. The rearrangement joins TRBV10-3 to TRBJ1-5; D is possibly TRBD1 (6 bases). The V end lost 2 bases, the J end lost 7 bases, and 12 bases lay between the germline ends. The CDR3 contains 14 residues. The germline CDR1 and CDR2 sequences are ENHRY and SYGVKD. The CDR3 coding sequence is TGTGCCATCAGTGAGGTTACAGGGATGCAGCCCCAGCATTTT. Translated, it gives CAISEVTGMQPQHF.

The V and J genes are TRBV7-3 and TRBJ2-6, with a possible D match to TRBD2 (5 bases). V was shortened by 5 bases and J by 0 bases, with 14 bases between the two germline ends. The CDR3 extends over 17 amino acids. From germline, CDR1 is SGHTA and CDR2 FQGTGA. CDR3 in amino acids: CASSLGVSPSGANVLTF. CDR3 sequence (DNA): TGTGCCAGCAGCCTGGGAGTGTCTCCCTCTGGGGCCAACGTCCTGACTTTC.

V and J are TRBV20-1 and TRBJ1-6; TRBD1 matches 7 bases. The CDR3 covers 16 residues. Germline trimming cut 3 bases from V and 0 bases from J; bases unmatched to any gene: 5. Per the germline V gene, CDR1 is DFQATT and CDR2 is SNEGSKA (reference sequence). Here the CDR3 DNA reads TGCAGTGCTAGTGAGGGGGCTGGCTCCTATAATTCACCCCTCCACTTT. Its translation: CSASEGAGSYNSPLHF.

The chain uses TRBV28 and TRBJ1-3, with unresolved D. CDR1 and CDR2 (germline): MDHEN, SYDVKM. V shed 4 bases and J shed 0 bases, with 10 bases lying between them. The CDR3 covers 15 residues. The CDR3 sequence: CASSSLEVSGNTIYF. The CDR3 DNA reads TGTGCCAGCAGTTCCCTCGAGGTCTCTGGAAACACCATATATTTT.

The CDR3 bases are TGTGCCAGCAGTGACCAGGGCGGTTGGTACACTGAAGCTTTCTTT. Residues: CASSDQGGWYTEAFF. The V and J genes are TRBV2 and TRBJ1-1; D possibly corresponds to TRBD1 (5 bases). V lost 3 bases, J lost 3 bases, and 14 bases lay in between. The CDR3 is made up of 15 amino acids. CDR1 SNHLY and CDR2 FYNNEI come from the germline V gene.

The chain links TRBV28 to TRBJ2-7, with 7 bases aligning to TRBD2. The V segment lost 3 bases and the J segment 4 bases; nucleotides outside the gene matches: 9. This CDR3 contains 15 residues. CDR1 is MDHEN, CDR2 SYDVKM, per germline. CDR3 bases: TGTGCCAGCAGTTTGAGGGCGGGGGTGGCGTACGAGCAGTACTTC. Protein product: CASSLRAGVAYEQYF.

CDR3 region: CASSLLSSYEQYF. The CDR3 DNA sequence: TGTGCCAGCAGCCTCCTTAGTTCCTACGAGCAGTACTTC. The rearrangement uses TRBV12-3 or TRBV12-4 and TRBJ2-7, with unresolved D. This CDR3 is built from 13 residues. V lost 6 bases to trimming and J lost 1 base, with 10 bases between them.

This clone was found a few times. CDR3 nucleotide sequence: TGTGCCAGCAGCCCAGGACAGGGGGCCTGGACCGGGGAGCTGTTTTTT. This codes for CASSPGQGAWTGELFF. This chain joins TRBV7-9 and TRBJ2-2, with TRBD1 matching over 11 bases. This CDR3 contains 16 residues. Trimming took 5 bases from V and 5 from J; bases not matched to a gene: 7. CDR1 and CDR2 (germline): SEHNR, FQNEAQ (reference sequence).

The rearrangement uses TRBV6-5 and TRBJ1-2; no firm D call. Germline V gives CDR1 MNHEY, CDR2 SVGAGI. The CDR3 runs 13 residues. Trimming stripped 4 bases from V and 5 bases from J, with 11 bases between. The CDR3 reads CASSSDGNYGYTF. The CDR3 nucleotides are TGTGCCAGCAGTTCAGACGGGAATTATGGCTACACCTTC.

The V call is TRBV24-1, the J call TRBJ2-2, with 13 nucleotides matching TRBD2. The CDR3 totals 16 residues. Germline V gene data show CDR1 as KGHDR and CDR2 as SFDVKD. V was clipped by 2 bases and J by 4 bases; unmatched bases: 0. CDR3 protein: CATSDWTSGSTGELFF. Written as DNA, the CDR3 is TGTGCCACCAGTGATTGGACTAGCGGGAGCACCGGGGAGCTGTTTTTT.

The DNA for the CDR3 is TGTGCCAGCAGCTTAATTGGGGGGTCCTACAATGAGCAGTTCTTC. Encoded protein: CASSLIGGSYNEQFF. The chain is built from TRBV7-3 and TRBJ2-1, with TRBD2 as a possible D gene (6 bases). Germline V CDR1 and CDR2: SGHTA, FQGTGA. The CDR3 is 15 amino acids. Trimming cost V 1 base and J 1 base, with 8 bases left between them.

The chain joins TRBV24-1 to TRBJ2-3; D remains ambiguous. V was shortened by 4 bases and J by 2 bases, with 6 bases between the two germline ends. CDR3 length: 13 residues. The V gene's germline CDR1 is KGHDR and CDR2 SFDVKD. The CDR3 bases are TGTGCCACCAGTGACACCTACACAGATACGCAGTATTTT. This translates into CATSDTYTDTQYF.

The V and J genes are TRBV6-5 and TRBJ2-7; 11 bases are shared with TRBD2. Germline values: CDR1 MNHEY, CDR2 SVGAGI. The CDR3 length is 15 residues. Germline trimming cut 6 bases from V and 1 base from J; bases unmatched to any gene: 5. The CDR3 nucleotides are TGTGCCAGCAGCGGGGGGACTAGCGGATCCTACGAGCAGTACTTC. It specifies CASSGGTSGSYEQYF.

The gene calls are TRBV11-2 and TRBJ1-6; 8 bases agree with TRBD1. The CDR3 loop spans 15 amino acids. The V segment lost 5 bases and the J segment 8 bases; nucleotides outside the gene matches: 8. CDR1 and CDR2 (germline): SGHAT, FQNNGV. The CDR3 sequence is CASSTMGTGDSPLHF. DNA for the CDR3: TGTGCCAGCAGCACAATGGGGACAGGTGATTCACCCCTCCACTTT.

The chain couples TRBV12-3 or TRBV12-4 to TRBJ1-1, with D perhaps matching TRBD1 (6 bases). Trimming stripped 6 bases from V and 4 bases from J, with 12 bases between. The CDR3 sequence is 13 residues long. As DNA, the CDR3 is TGTGCCAGCAGGGGATCAGGGGTCACTGAAGCTTTCTTT. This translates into CASRGSGVTEAFF.

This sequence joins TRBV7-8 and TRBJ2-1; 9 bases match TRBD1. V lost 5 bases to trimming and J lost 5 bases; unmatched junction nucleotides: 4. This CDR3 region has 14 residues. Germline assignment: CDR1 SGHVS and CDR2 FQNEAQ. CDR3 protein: CASSLGTGHNEQFF. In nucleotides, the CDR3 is TGTGCCAGCAGCCTTGGGACAGGGCACAATGAGCAGTTCTTC.